This T cell receptor beta chain stems from a study of immune evolution from preneoplasia to lung adenocarcinoma. General study points: Top clone share appeared to fall from AAH through AIS, MIA, adenocarcinoma. Normal lung had highest clonality; later lesions appeared denser, more diverse.

Of note for this clone: What it binds is unknown.

Profiling relied on immunoSEQ multiplex PCR, and the TCRdb table lists in-frame clones only, not all of them. The sample yields thousands of clones, around four fifths seen once. Resections took place in Japan or China from about 2013 to 2018. Histologic diagnosis was independently verified by two lung pathologists. This sequence originates from a person aged 65 to 85 with lung adenocarcinoma. The sequenced material came from FFPE adjacent normal lung tissue.

Written as DNA, the CDR3 is TGCAGCGTTGAAATTCCTAGCCTCCAAGAGACCCAGTACTTC. It yields the protein CSVEIPSLQETQYF. The gene calls are TRBV29-1 and TRBJ2-5, with D perhaps TRBD2 (5 bases). Germline CDR1 and CDR2: SQVTM and ANQGSEA. The CDR3 is made up of 14 amino acids. The V and J ends lost 2 bases and 1 base respectively, with 11 bases between them.